This T cell receptor beta chain is from a study of technical replicates of blood from a handful of donors. This clone was observed a handful of times. TCRdb's table, derived via immunoSEQ multiplex PCR, lists solely in-frame clones and lacks some. The data contain fewer than 80,000 clones, 80% to 90% of them singletons. This sequence originates from a human donor in good health. Some clones in this sample may be carry-over from other donors' samples. Sequencing used PBMCs.

The CDR3 DNA sequence: TGTGCCAGCAGCGGGGGCCTGGGTCAGCCCCAGCATTTT. Its protein is CASSGGLGQPQHF. This chain uses TRBV14 with TRBJ1-5, with D possibly being TRBD1 (6 bases). CDR1 is SGHDN, CDR2 FVKESK, per germline. This CDR3 has 13 amino acids. Trimming removed 5 bases from V and 6 bases from J, with 11 bases in between.